This T cell receptor (beta chain) was recovered during a study of T cells after yellow fever vaccination (dated by TCRdb to the late 2010s). About the full investigation: Libraries from fractions with low cell numbers were prepared with the SMART-Seq v4 Ultra Low Input RNA kit. Bulk TCR alpha and beta repertoires were sequenced longitudinally to track T-cell clones before and after primary and booster YFV17D yellow fever vaccination. The cohort comprised two healthy male donors, one aged 18 to 30 and one aged 30 to 39 years. Blood was collected at multiple timepoints before and after primary and secondary immunization, and bulk PBMC replicates and cell subsets were isolated.

In the case of this clonotype: Its antigen is currently not known. One base away there is no much larger clone; base qualities are not given.

The intended sense of this specimen's treatment or condition label: live attenuated yellow fever vaccine strain. A standard Ficoll-Paque protocol was used to isolate PBMCs from peripheral blood. Dynabeads CD4 and CD8 positive selection kits were used to isolate the CD4 and CD8 T-cell fractions. TriZol was used to extract RNA from bulk PBMCs, CD4 and CD8 fractions, and dextramer-positive and dextramer-negative fractions. Reads for this sample came from an Illumina NovaSeq 6000. TCR cDNA was synthesized by 5'RACE template switching, through which a universal primer site and unique molecular identifiers were introduced. Priming of cDNA synthesis was performed from both the TCR alpha and TCR beta constant segments. Libraries were amplified in two PCR steps, with sample barcodes and sequencing adapters added in the second step. Sequencing of libraries was performed on Illumina HiSeq 2500 (2x100 bp) or NovaSeq (2x150 bp). As for the authors' bioinformatics: MIGEC was used to demultiplex reads and collapse the reads into UMI consensus sequences, and MiXCR was used for V(D)J alignment. Clonotypes responding to the vaccine were identified with edgeR on replicate PBMC samples, with the criteria of FDR below 0.01 and a log2 fold change above 5 up to day 15. Each bulk clonotype was labeled CD4 or CD8 based on which sequenced repertoire, CD4 or CD8, contained the clonotype at higher abundance. TCRdb reran the public reads through fastp at Q25 and MiXCR, keeping productive beta chains. One record per CDR3 amino acid sequence lists the most common genes and DNA. Here the V and J calls rest on TCRdb's processing, not on the authors' analysis. The sample contains 300,000 to 400,000 distinct CDR3 sequences, around 10% of them found a single time. The top ten constitute roughly 3% of the sample.

From its cysteine to its phenylalanine, the CDR3 spans 14 amino acids. The DNA shown is the 42-base CDR3, in frame from base 1. V lost 6 bases and J lost 2 bases; the stretch between them is 13 bases long. For CDR1 and CDR2, the germline V gene lists ENHRY and SYGVKD. Broader findings and caveats from the paper: Most clones expanded after primary vaccination (96% of CD4 and 88% of CD8) were re-detected after the booster, suggesting that broad memory maintenance occurred. The study included only two donors, which limits how far the findings can be generalized. A small share of clonotypes was detected in both CD4 and CD8 compartments, with the overlap likely arising from convergent recombination. FACS-sorted repertoires could contain abundant contaminating clonotypes from the bulk population, so computational filtering was required. Compared with the primary T-cell response, the secondary T-cell response was faster but weaker, reaching its peak on day 5 rather than on day 15.

The sequence joins TRBV10-3 to TRBJ2-5; a tentative D match to TRBD1 spans 5 bases. Here the sequenced sample was CD4+ T cells sorted from PBMCs, taken 45 days after the yellow fever booster vaccination. This TCR came from a man between 18 and 35 years old who received the YFV17D yellow fever vaccine. The CDR3 loop reads CAISRATLQETQYF. The DNA sequence reads TGTGCCATCAGCAGGGCGACCCTACAAGAGACCCAGTACTTC.